The 28 T cell receptor beta chains reported below all come from one sample, sequenced in a study of OX40 agonist ivuxolimab in advanced cancers. Sequencing used immunoSEQ multiplex PCR; TCRdb keeps in-frame clones, though not all of them. This sample carries 81,000 or so clones, just over 90% of them seen once, and the ten largest clones take roughly 13%. The input for sequencing was CD4+ or CD8+ T cells sorted from blood, taken in a trial of the OX40 agonist ivuxolimab. The receptors here all came from an adult with an advanced solid tumor such as melanoma, head and neck, liver or kidney cancer.

The chain recombines TRBV4-1 with TRBJ2-2; D remains ambiguous. V was trimmed by 5 bases and J by 2 bases, leaving 3 bases between them. This CDR3 is built from 12 residues. The germline CDR1 and CDR2 sequences are MGHRA and YSYEKL. CDR3: CASSINTGELFF. CDR3 sequence (DNA): TGCGCCAGCAGCATAAACACCGGGGAGCTGTTTTTT.

The rearrangement uses TRBV28 and TRBJ2-1, with 8 nucleotides matching TRBD2. With V trimmed by 7 bases and J by 5 bases, 10 bases remained unmatched. This CDR3 contains 15 residues. Germline V gene data show CDR1 as MDHEN and CDR2 as SYDVKM. The CDR3 DNA follows: TGTGCCAGCACGGGCGGGAGGCTAACTAACAATGAGCAGTTCTTC. Encoded protein: CASTGGRLTNNEQFF.

CDR3 nucleotides: TGTGCCAGCAGCTTAGCTAGAGGCACCGACGAGCAGTACTTC. Encoded protein: CASSLARGTDEQYF. The V and J genes are TRBV7-6 and TRBJ2-7; no firm D call. Trimming shortened V by 0 bases and J by 5 bases, and 11 bases separated the two germline ends. The CDR3 extends over 14 amino acids. Germline loops: CDR1 SGHVS, CDR2 FNYEAQ.

V gene TRBV5-1 combines with J gene TRBJ1-3; 7 bases align to TRBD1. With V trimmed by 4 bases and J by 0 bases, 4 bases remained unmatched. Germline assignment: CDR1 SGHRS and CDR2 YFSETQ. The CDR3 is 15 amino acids. The DNA of the CDR3 is TGCGCCAGCAGCCCCGACAGGGACTCTGGAAACACCATATATTTT. The encoded protein is CASSPDRDSGNTIYF.

V gene TRBV9 combines with J gene TRBJ2-7; maybe TRBD2 (5 bases). CDR3 length equals 13 residues. Trimming cost V 4 bases and J 6 bases, with 14 bases left between them. The V gene's germline CDR1 is SGDLS and CDR2 YYNGEE. DNA for the CDR3: TGTGCCAGCAGCCATTCCCCCGGGGTCGAGCAGTACTTC. Translating gives CASSHSPGVEQYF. Together with reference TRBV9 and TRBJ2-7, the CDR3 gives the full variable domain: DSGVTQTPKHLITATGQRVTLRCSPRSGDLSVYWYQQSLDQGLQFLIQYYNGEERAKGNILERFSAQQFPDLHSELNLSSLELGDSALYFCASSHSPGVEQYFGPGTRLTVT.

This chain links TRBV4-1 with TRBJ2-5; possibly TRBD1 for D (7 bases). Germline V CDR1 and CDR2: MGHRA, YSYEKL. CDR3 length: 19 residues. With 0 bases removed from V and 4 bases from J, the gap between germline ends came to 24 bases. DNA of the CDR3: TGCGCCAGCAGCCAAGAAAAGGGGGCTGGGGGGAACCATCGAGAGACCCAGTACTTC. This encodes CASSQEKGAGGNHRETQYF.

The chain employs TRBV11-2 and TRBJ1-2; D uncertain. This CDR3 comprises 12 residues. V gave up 1 base and J gave up 10 bases, with 10 bases separating them. Germline V gene data show CDR1 as SGHAT and CDR2 as FQNNGV. CDR3 in amino acids: CASSLGAFTYTF. The CDR3 nucleotides are TGTGCCAGCAGCTTAGGTGCCTTTACCTACACCTTC.

The CDR3 DNA reads TGTGCCAGCAGTTTGATCTTAGGATTCGCAGAGACCCAGTACTTC. Residues: CASSLILGFAETQYF. This chain links TRBV27 with TRBJ2-5, with unresolved D. Between the trimmed V and J ends, which lost 3 bases and 4 bases, there was a span of 15 bases. Germline values: CDR1 MNHEY, CDR2 SMNVEV (reference sequence). This CDR3 spans 15 amino acids.

The rearrangement links TRBV29-1 to TRBJ2-7, with TRBD1 matching 7 bases. CDR1 is SQVTM and CDR2 is ANQGSEA in the germline V gene. The CDR3 length is 14 residues. Trimming at V came to 5 bases and at J to 2 bases, leaving 9 bases not matched to a gene. The CDR3, as DNA: TGCAGCGTTTTTGACAGGGAAGGTCCCTACGAGCAGTACTTC. Protein: CSVFDREGPYEQYF.

The gene calls are TRBV7-9 and TRBJ2-7; D not resolved. Germline V gene sequence: CDR1 SEHNR, CDR2 FQNEAQ (reference sequence). The CDR3 is 16 amino acids. The ends were cut back, 4 bases at V and 3 bases at J, with 19 bases in the middle. In nucleotides, the CDR3 is TGTGCCAGCAGCTCGGATCCGTCCCTAACCCTCTACGAGCAGTACTTC. Translated: CASSSDPSLTLYEQYF.

The chain uses TRBV27 and TRBJ1-6; maybe TRBD1 (6 bases). V dropped 5 bases and J dropped 7 bases, with 24 bases sitting between them. The germline V gene encodes CDR1 MNHEY and CDR2 SMNVEV (reference sequence). The CDR3 consists of 18 residues. The CDR3 nucleotides read TGTGCCAGCAGTAACCTCGGGGTCACAGGGTTTGGCAATTCACCCCTCCACTTT. Translation: CASSNLGVTGFGNSPLHF.

The rearrangement uses TRBV6-6 and TRBJ2-5; D gene ambiguous. Looked up from germline, CDR1 is MNHNY and CDR2 is SVGAGI (reference sequence). The CDR3 contains 14 residues. V lost 6 bases and J 0 bases, leaving 11 bases between the germline ends. This chain's CDR3 is CASSDGPYQETQYF. The DNA for the CDR3 is TGTGCCAGCAGCGATGGTCCGTACCAAGAGACCCAGTACTTC.

V is TRBV29-1 and J is TRBJ1-3; possibly TRBD1 for D (6 bases). The V gene's germline CDR1 is SQVTM and CDR2 ANQGSEA. This CDR3 has 14 amino acids. Trimming removed 0 bases at V and 7 bases at J, with 13 bases between. Written as DNA, the CDR3 is TGCAGCGTTGAAGATCCCCGCGGGGGCAACACCATATATTTT. Translation gives CSVEDPRGGNTIYF.

This clone was recorded only once. The chain uses TRBV2 and TRBJ2-5, with 7 bases fitting TRBD1. CDR3 length: 15 amino acids. The V gene end was trimmed by 7 bases and the J gene end by 8 bases; junction bases not matched to a gene: 16. Germline values: CDR1 SNHLY, CDR2 FYNNEI. CDR3: CASNPGGQQGETQYF. The DNA of the CDR3 is TGTGCCAGCAACCCAGGGGGACAACAAGGGGAAACCCAGTACTTC.

The genes are TRBV4-1 and TRBJ2-6; 9 bases are a match to TRBD1. Germline V gene lookup returns CDR1 MGHRA and CDR2 YSYEKL. The CDR3 totals 16 residues. With 4 bases clipped from V and 0 bases from J, the junction kept 1 base outside the gene matches. The CDR3 nucleotides are TGCGCCAGCAGCCCGACAGGGGGCTCTGGGGCCAACGTCCTGACTTTC. Translating it yields CASSPTGGSGANVLTF.

This chain joins TRBV4-3 and TRBJ1-5, with D possibly TRBD1 on 5 matching bases. The germline CDR1 and CDR2 sequences are LGHNA and YSLEER. The V gene lost 4 bases and the J gene lost 1 base, with 23 bases spanning the gap. The CDR3 sequence is 19 residues long. The CDR3 region is CASSRSRVGPEGSNQPQHF. The CDR3 DNA follows: TGCGCCAGCAGCCGATCAAGGGTTGGGCCCGAGGGGAGCAATCAGCCCCAGCATTTT.

The CDR3 coding sequence is TGCGCCAGCAGCCAAGACGGGGGATTCACCGGGGAGCTGTTTTTT. Translating it yields CASSQDGGFTGELFF. J is TRBJ2-2 and V is TRBV4-1; the D gene is possibly TRBD2 (6 bases). Germline CDR1 reads MGHRA; CDR2 reads YSYEKL. CDR3 size: 15 residues. With 0 bases removed from V and 4 bases from J, the gap between germline ends came to 9 bases.

The CDR3 region has the DNA TGTGCCAGCAGTCCGTCCGAGGGGAGCTCCTACAATGAGCAGTTCTTC. Translated, it gives CASSPSEGSSYNEQFF. The chain recombines TRBV7-2 with TRBJ2-1; D tentatively reads TRBD1 or TRBD2 (5 bases each). V lost 6 bases and J 0 bases, leaving 15 bases between the germline ends. Germline CDR1 SGHTA, CDR2 FQGNSA. This CDR3 spans 16 amino acids.

This sequence joins TRBV28 and TRBJ2-2; 11 bases agree with TRBD2. V was pared by 6 bases and J by 5 bases, with 17 bases of the junction left unmatched. Germline CDR1 and CDR2: MDHEN and SYDVKM. The CDR3 loop spans 19 amino acids. CDR3: CASSQGTGSGRGKTGELFF. In DNA, the CDR3 is TGTGCCAGCAGCCAGGGCACGGGTAGCGGGAGGGGGAAAACCGGGGAGCTGTTTTTT.

In its sample, this clone was seen once. This chain connects TRBV9 to TRBJ1-1; perhaps TRBD1 as D (5 bases). CDR1 is SGDLS, CDR2 YYNGEE, per germline. The CDR3 has 15 amino acids. The V and J ends lost 3 bases and 3 bases respectively, with 15 bases between them. For the CDR3, the DNA is TGTGCCAGCAGCGCCCGAACGGGGACGCACACTGAAGCTTTCTTT. This gives the protein CASSARTGTHTEAFF.

The chain is built from TRBV4-1 and TRBJ2-5, with TRBD1 matching over 7 bases. Germline lookup yields CDR1 MGHRA and CDR2 YSYEKL. This CDR3 comprises 14 residues. V gave up 7 bases and J gave up 5 bases; unmatched junction bases: 10. CDR3 amino acids: CASTAWQGEETQYF. The CDR3 coding sequence is TGCGCCAGCACCGCCTGGCAGGGGGAGGAGACCCAGTACTTC.

This sequence joins TRBV28 and TRBJ1-5; D gene uncertain. In germline, CDR1 is MDHEN, CDR2 SYDVKM. The ends were cut back, 6 bases at V and 2 bases at J, with 14 bases in the middle. The CDR3 spans 15 residues. CDR3 coding DNA: TGTGCCAGCAGGCCATACGAGGGTGGCAATCAGCCCCAGCATTTT. Residues: CASRPYEGGNQPQHF.

The chain uses TRBV6-5 and TRBJ1-1; D gene unclear. The CDR3 length is 12 residues. Trimming shortened V by 8 bases and J by 5 bases, and 12 bases separated the two germline ends. Germline V lookup: CDR1 MNHEY, CDR2 SVGAGI. The CDR3 nucleotides are TGTGCCAGCTCCGGGTATGGAACTGAAGCTTTCTTT. As protein: CASSGYGTEAFF.

V and J are TRBV13 and TRBJ2-1; the D is unclear. The CDR3 runs 14 residues. The germline V gene encodes CDR1 PRHDT and CDR2 FYEKMQ (reference sequence). V was trimmed by 2 bases and J by 6 bases, leaving 11 bases between them. The CDR3, as DNA: TGTGCCAGCAGCTTATGGGGTAATGTCAATGAGCAGTTCTTC. Translated: CASSLWGNVNEQFF.

V and J are TRBV14 and TRBJ2-2, with TRBD1 matching 7 bases. The CDR3 has 15 residues. Per germline, CDR1 SGHDN and CDR2 FVKESK. V lost 4 bases, J lost 4 bases, and 6 bases stayed unmatched. Here the CDR3 DNA reads TGTGCCAGCAGCCTGGGACAGTTCGCCACCGGGGAGCTGTTTTTT. It translates to CASSLGQFATGELFF.

This chain connects TRBV6-5 to TRBJ1-2, with TRBD1 identical over 8 bases. J gave up 12 bases and V 0 bases, and 9 bases lay outside the gene matches. Per germline, CDR1 MNHEY and CDR2 SVGAGI. The CDR3 runs 14 residues. The CDR3 DNA sequence: TGTGCCAGCAGTTACTCCGGGCAGGGGGCGAAAGACACCTTC. It specifies CASSYSGQGAKDTF.

The V call is TRBV27, the J call TRBJ2-6; D is unresolved. The CDR3 length is 15 residues. Germline V gene lookup returns CDR1 MNHEY and CDR2 SMNVEV (reference sequence). V was shortened by 6 bases and J by 2 bases, with 11 bases between the two germline ends. CDR3 protein: CASSPLPPGANVLTF. CDR3 DNA sequence: TGTGCCAGCAGCCCCCTACCCCCTGGGGCCAACGTCCTGACTTTC.

The CDR3 reads CASGPYEQYF. In DNA form, the CDR3 reads TGTGCCAGCGGACCGTACGAGCAGTACTTC. The rearrangement joins TRBV27 to TRBJ2-7; D remains ambiguous. Looked up from germline, CDR1 is MNHEY and CDR2 is SMNVEV (reference sequence). V was shortened by 8 bases and J by 4 bases, with 6 bases between the two germline ends. This CDR3 contains 10 residues.